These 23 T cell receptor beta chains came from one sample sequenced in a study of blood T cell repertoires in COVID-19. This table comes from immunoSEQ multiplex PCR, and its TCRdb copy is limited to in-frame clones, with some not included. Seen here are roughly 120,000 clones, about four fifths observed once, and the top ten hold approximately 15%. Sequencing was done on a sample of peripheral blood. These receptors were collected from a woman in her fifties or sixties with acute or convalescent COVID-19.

The CDR3 nucleotides read TGTGCCAGCAGCCCCTCGGGTACCTATAGCAATCAGCCCCAGCATTTT. Protein product: CASSPSGTYSNQPQHF. The J gene is TRBJ1-5, the V gene TRBV3-1 (or the pseudogene TRBV3-2); D unresolved. Trimming shortened V by 4 bases and J by 0 bases, and 13 bases separated the two germline ends. The CDR3 has 16 residues. The V gene's germline CDR1 is LGHDT and CDR2 YNNKEL (reference sequence).

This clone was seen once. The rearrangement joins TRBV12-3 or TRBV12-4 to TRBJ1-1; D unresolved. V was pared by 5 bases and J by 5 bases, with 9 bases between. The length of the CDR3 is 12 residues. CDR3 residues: CASSLLETEAFF. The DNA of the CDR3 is TGTGCCAGCAGTCTTTTAGAGACTGAAGCTTTCTTT.

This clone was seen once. The DNA of the CDR3 is TGTGCCACCAGTGATCCTGACAGGGTGTACAATGAGCAGTTCTTC. The encoded protein is CATSDPDRVYNEQFF. V and J are TRBV24-1 and TRBJ2-1; 7 positions agree with TRBD1. The J segment lost 4 bases and the V segment lost 3 bases, leaving 5 bases of the junction unmatched. CDR3 length: 15 amino acids. Germline assignment: CDR1 KGHDR and CDR2 SFDVKD.

Here the CDR3 DNA reads TGTGCCAGCAGTGAATGGGGGACAGGAACTAACTATGGCTACACCTTC. Translation: CASSEWGTGTNYGYTF. The rearrangement links TRBV25-1 to TRBJ1-2; 8 bases are shared with TRBD1. Germline assignment: CDR1 MGHDK and CDR2 SYGVNS. V lost 1 base and J lost 0; bases outside the gene matches: 4. The CDR3 spans 16 residues.

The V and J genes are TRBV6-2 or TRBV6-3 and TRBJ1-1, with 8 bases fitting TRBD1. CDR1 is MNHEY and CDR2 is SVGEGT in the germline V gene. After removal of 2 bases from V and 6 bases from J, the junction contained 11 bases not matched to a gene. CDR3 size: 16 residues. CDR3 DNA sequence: TGTGCCAGCAGTTACCGGACAGGGACACGGCGGGCTGAAGCTTTCTTT. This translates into CASSYRTGTRRAEAFF.

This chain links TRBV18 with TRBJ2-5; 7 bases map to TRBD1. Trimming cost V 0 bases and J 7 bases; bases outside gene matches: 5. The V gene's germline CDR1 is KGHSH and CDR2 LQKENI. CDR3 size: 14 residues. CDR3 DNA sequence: TGTGCCAGCTCACCACCACAGGGGTCGGTGACCCAGTACTTC. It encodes CASSPPQGSVTQYF.

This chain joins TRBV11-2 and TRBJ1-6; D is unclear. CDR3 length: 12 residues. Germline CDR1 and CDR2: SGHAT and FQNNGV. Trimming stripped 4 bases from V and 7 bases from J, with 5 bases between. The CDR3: CASSSSNSPLHF. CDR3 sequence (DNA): TGTGCCAGCAGCTCAAGCAATTCACCCCTCCACTTT. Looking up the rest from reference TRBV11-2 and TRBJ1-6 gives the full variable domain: EAGVAQSPRYKIIEKRQSVAFWCNPISGHATLYWYQQILGQGPKLLIQFQNNGVVDDSQLPKDRFSAERLKGVDSTLKIQPAKLEDSAVYLCASSSSNSPLHFGNGTRLTVT.

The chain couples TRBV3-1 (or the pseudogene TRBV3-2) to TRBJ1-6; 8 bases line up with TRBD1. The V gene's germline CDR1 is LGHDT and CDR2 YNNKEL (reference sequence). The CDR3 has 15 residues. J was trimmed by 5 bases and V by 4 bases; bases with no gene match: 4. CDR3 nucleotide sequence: TGTGCCAGCAGCCCCAGGGGGCTTAATAATTCACCCCTCCACTTT. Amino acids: CASSPRGLNNSPLHF.

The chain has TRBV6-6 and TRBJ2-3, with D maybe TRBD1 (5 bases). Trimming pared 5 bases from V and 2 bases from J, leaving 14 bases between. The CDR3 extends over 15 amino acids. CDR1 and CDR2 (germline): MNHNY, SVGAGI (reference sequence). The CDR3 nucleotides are TGTGCCAGCAGTCCGGACACGTTTTTCACAGATACGCAGTATTTT. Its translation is CASSPDTFFTDTQYF.

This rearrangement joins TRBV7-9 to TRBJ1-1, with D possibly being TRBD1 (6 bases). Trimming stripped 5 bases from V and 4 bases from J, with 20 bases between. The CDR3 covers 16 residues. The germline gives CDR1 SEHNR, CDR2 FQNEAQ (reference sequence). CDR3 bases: TGTGCCAGCAGCCCCCCGCCTACAGGGATTGTCACTGAAGCTTTCTTT. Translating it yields CASSPPPTGIVTEAFF.

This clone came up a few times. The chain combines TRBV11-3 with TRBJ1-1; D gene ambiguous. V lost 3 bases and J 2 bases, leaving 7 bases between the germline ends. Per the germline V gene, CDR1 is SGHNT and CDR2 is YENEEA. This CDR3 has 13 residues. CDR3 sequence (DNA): TGTGCCAGCAGCTTTTCAGTCAACACTGAAGCTTTCTTT. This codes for CASSFSVNTEAFF.

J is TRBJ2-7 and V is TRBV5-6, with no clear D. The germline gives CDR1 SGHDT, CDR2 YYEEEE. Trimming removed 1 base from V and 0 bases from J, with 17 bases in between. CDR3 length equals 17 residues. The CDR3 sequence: CASSLLEDIASSYEQYF. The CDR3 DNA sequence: TGTGCCAGCAGCTTGCTTGAAGACATTGCCAGCTCCTACGAGCAGTACTTC.

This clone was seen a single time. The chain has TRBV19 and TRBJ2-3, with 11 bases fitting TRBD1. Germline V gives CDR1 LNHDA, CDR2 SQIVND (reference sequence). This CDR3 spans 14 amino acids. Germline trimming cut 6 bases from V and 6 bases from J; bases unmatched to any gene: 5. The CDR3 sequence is CASSRTGGADTQYF. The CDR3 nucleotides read TGTGCCAGTAGCCGGACAGGGGGCGCGGATACGCAGTATTTT.

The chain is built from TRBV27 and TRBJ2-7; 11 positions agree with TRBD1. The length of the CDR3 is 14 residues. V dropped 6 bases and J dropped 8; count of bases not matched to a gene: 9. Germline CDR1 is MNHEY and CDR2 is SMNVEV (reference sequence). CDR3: CASSRTGGLRQQYF. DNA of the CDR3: TGTGCCAGCAGCCGGACAGGGGGCCTCCGGCAGCAGTACTTC.

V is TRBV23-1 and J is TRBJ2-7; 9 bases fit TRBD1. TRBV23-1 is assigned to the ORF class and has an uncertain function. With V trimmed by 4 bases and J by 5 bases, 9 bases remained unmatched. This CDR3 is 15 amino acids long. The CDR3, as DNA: TGCGCCAGCAGTCGCCTACCCCGGGACAGGGACGAGCAGTACTTC. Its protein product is CASSRLPRDRDEQYF.

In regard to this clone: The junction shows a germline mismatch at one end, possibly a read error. The DNA for the CDR3 is TGTGCCAGCAGAGAAGCTAGCGGGGGGAGCTCCTACAATGAGCAGTTCTTC. Protein product: CASREASGGSSYNEQFF. This chain links TRBV6-1 with TRBJ2-1, with 11 bases identical to TRBD2. The CDR3 loop spans 17 amino acids. Germline loops: CDR1 MNHNS, CDR2 SASEGT.

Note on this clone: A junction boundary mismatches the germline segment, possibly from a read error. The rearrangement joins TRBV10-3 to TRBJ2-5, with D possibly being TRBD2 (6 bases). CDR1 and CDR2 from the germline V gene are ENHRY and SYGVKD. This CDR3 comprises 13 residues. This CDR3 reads CSVGGGTERAQYF. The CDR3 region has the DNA TGCTCCGTGGGAGGCGGGACCGAACGGGCCCAGTACTTC.

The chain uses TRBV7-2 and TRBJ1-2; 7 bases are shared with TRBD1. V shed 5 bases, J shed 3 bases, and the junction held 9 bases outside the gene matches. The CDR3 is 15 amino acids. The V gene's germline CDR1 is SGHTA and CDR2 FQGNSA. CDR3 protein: CASSTRGGQDYGYTF. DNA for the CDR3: TGTGCCAGCAGCACCCGCGGCGGACAGGACTATGGCTACACCTTC.

The CDR3 DNA reads as TGTGCCAGCAGTTTAGGCCTAGCGACCTATGACAATGAGCAGTTCTTC. It codes for CASSLGLATYDNEQFF. The chain employs TRBV28 and TRBJ2-1; the D gene is possibly TRBD2 (6 bases). Germline values: CDR1 MDHEN, CDR2 SYDVKM. V was clipped by 2 bases and J by 5 bases, with 16 bases between them. The CDR3 consists of 16 residues. Full variable domain (outside the CDR3, taken from reference TRBV28 and TRBJ2-1): DVKVTQSSRYLVKRTGEKVFLECVQDMDHENMFWYRQDPGLGLRLIYFSYDVKMKEKGDIPEGYSVSREKKERFSLILESASTNQTSMYLCASSLGLATYDNEQFFGPGTRLTVL.

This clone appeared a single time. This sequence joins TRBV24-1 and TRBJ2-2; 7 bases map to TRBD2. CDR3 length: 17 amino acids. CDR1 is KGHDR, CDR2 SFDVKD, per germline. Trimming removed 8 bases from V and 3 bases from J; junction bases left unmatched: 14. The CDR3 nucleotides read TGTGCCACCACCCTAAGTAAGGGGAGGGGCTACACCGGGGAGCTGTTTTTT. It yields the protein CATTLSKGRGYTGELFF.

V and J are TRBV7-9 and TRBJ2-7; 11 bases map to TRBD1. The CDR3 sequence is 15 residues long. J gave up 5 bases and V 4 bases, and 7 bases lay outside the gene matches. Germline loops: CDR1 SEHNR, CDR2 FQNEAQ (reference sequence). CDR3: CASSSWTGGRDEQYF. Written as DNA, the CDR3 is TGTGCCAGCAGCTCTTGGACAGGGGGCAGGGACGAGCAGTACTTC. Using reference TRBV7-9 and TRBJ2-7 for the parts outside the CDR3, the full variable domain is DTGVSQNPRHKITKRGQNVTFRCDPISEHNRLYWYRQTLGQGPEFLTYFQNEAQLEKSRLLSDRFSAERPKGSFSTLEIQRTEQGDSAMYLCASSSWTGGRDEQYFGPGTRLTVT.

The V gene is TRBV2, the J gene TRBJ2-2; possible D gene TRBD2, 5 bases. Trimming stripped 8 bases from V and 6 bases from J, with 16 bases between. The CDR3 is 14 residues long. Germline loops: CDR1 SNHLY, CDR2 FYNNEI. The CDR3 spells CASRRLKEAGELFF. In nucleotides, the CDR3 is TGTGCCAGCCGTAGGTTAAAGGAGGCCGGGGAGCTGTTTTTT.

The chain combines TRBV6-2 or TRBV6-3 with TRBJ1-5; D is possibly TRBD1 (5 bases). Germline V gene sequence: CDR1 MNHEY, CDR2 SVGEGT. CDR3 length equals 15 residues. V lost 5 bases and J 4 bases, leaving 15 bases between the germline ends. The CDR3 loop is CASSGPNRPNQPQHF. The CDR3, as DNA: TGTGCCAGCAGTGGGCCAAACAGGCCTAATCAGCCCCAGCATTTT.